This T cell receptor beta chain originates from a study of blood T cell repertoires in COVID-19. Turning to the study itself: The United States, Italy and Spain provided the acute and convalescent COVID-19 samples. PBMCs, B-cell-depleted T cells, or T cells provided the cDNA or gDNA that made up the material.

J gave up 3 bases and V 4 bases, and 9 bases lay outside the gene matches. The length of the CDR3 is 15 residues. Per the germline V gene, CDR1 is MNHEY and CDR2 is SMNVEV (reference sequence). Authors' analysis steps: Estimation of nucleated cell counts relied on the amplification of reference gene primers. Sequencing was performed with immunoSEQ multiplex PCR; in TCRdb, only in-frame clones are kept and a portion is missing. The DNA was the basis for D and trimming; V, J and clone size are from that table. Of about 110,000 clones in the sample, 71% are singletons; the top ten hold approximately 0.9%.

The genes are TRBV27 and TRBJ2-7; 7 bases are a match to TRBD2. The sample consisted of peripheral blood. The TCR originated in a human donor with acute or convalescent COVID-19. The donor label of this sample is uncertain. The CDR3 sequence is CASSSTGRPLYEQYF. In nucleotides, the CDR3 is TGTGCCAGCAGTTCCACCGGGAGGCCCCTCTACGAGCAGTACTTC.